These 7 T cell receptor beta chains share one sample of origin, sequenced in a study of blood T cell repertoires in COVID-19. Generated by immunoSEQ multiplex PCR, the TCRdb table keeps only in-frame clones and is missing some. The sample records about 420,000 clones, roughly 90% being singletons. The specimen sequenced was peripheral blood. The receptors stem from a man aged 18 to 30 with COVID-19, enrolled during active disease.

The rearrangement joins TRBV6-5 to TRBJ2-7; 7 positions agree with TRBD2. This CDR3 is built from 14 residues. Trimming at V came to 4 bases and at J to 3 bases, leaving 6 bases not matched to a gene. Germline lookup yields CDR1 MNHEY and CDR2 SVGAGI. CDR3 region: CASSSREAHYEQYF. The CDR3 DNA is TGTGCCAGCAGTTCCCGGGAGGCCCACTACGAGCAGTACTTC.

A remark on this clone: This sample also contains other DNA sequences that code for the same CDR3. Here the CDR3 reads CASSLPQGRETQYF. In nucleotides, the CDR3 is TGTGCCAGCAGTTTACCCCAGGGGAGAGAGACCCAGTACTTC. V usage is TRBV28 and J usage is TRBJ2-5; a possible D gene is TRBD1 (6 bases). Germline V gene lookup returns CDR1 MDHEN and CDR2 SYDVKM. Trimming took off 2 bases at V and 4 bases at J, with 11 bases between the two ends. The CDR3 totals 14 residues.

The rearrangement joins TRBV5-4 to TRBJ2-7, with D perhaps matching TRBD1 (6 bases). The CDR3 extends over 14 amino acids. The V end was cut by 2 bases, the J end by 0 bases, with 9 bases between. The germline CDR1 and CDR2 sequences are SGHNT and YYREEE (reference sequence). The CDR3 coding sequence is TGTGCCAGCAGCTTTGGGGGCAGCTCCTACGAGCAGTACTTC. Protein sequence: CASSFGGSSYEQYF.

The V call is TRBV19, the J call TRBJ2-3; tentatively, D is TRBD2 (5 bases). Trimming removed 5 bases at V and 2 bases at J, with 11 bases between. Germline values: CDR1 LNHDA, CDR2 SQIVND (reference sequence). The CDR3 spans 14 residues. In nucleotides, the CDR3 is TGTGCCAGTAGTCTGGGAGCTGTCACAGATACGCAGTATTTT. Translation: CASSLGAVTDTQYF.

V gene TRBV6-5 combines with J gene TRBJ1-5; TRBD1 matches at 10 bases. Germline CDR1 reads MNHEY; CDR2 reads SVGAGI. The CDR3 consists of 15 residues. J was trimmed by 4 bases and V by 7 bases; bases with no gene match: 7. The CDR3 spells CASTLDRGRNQPQHF. DNA for the CDR3: TGTGCCAGCACCCTCGACAGGGGGCGGAATCAGCCCCAGCATTTT.

The chain links TRBV19 to TRBJ2-6, with D possibly matching TRBD1 (5 bases). The length of the CDR3 is 17 residues. The V and J ends lost 4 bases and 2 bases respectively, with 15 bases between them. From germline, CDR1 is LNHDA and CDR2 SQIVND (reference sequence). The CDR3 DNA reads TGTGCCAGTAGTAAAAGACAGAATGAGGCTGGGGCCAACGTCCTGACTTTC. Residues: CASSKRQNEAGANVLTF.

The chain joins TRBV2 to TRBJ2-7, with TRBD1 matching 10 bases. The germline gives CDR1 SNHLY, CDR2 FYNNEI. The CDR3 has 16 residues. V dropped 6 bases and J dropped 5; count of bases not matched to a gene: 13. CDR3 sequence reads: CASSQFPGQGTHEQYF. CDR3 DNA sequence: TGTGCCAGCAGCCAATTCCCGGGACAGGGGACCCACGAGCAGTACTTC.